What follows are 6 T cell receptor beta chains derived from one specimen sequenced in a study of blood T cell repertoires in COVID-19 (TCRdb year 2020). Library method: the immunoSEQ multiplex PCR assay. TCRdb carries this immuneACCESS record with in-frame sequences only. Its versions omit some clonotypes, under half of them owing to an unresolved V gene in the studies checked, with the rest unexplained. In this sample the table shows 150,000 or so clones, roughly 86% of which occur a single time. The ten largest make up nearly 15% of the sample. The sample comprised peripheral blood. These receptors were obtained from a human donor with acute or convalescent COVID-19. The donor label of this sample is uncertain.

The chain carries TRBV3-1 (or the pseudogene TRBV3-2) and TRBJ1-2; D gene uncertain. V was shortened by 0 bases and J by 7 bases, with 9 bases between the two germline ends. From germline, CDR1 is LGHDT and CDR2 YNNKEL (reference sequence). This CDR3 comprises 13 residues. CDR3 nucleotide sequence: TGTGCCAGCAGCCAAGATAGCAGCGGTGGCTACACCTTC. It is translated as CASSQDSSGGYTF.

The gene calls are TRBV19 and TRBJ2-2; the match to TRBD1 covers 11 bases. Germline V gives CDR1 LNHDA, CDR2 SQIVND (reference sequence). Germline trimming cut 6 bases from V and 4 bases from J; bases unmatched to any gene: 1. The CDR3 length is 14 residues. CDR3 protein: CASSGQGATGELFF. For the CDR3, the DNA is TGTGCCAGTAGCGGACAGGGGGCCACCGGGGAGCTGTTTTTT.

In this sample, this clone turned up once. CDR3 region: CARSPKGPGTGIEQYF. DNA for the CDR3: TGTGCCAGAAGCCCTAAAGGTCCCGGGACAGGGATCGAGCAGTACTTC. The chain joins TRBV7-5 to TRBJ2-7; the table's D gene call, TRBD1, was not cross checked with the DNA. TRBV7-5 is marked as a pseudogene. The CDR3 spans 16 residues.

The V and J genes are TRBV6-2 or TRBV6-3 and TRBJ1-5; D gene uncertain. The V gene's germline CDR1 is MNHEY and CDR2 SVGEGT. Between the trimmed V and J ends, which lost 5 bases and 0 bases, there was a span of 14 bases. The CDR3 is 16 amino acids. Written as DNA, the CDR3 is TGTGCCAGCAGTCCACAGAGATCGACTAGCAATCAGCCCCAGCATTTT. It specifies CASSPQRSTSNQPQHF.

V and J are TRBV6-5 and TRBJ2-5; D unclear. With 7 bases removed from V and 2 bases from J, the gap between germline ends came to 14 bases. Germline V gives CDR1 MNHEY, CDR2 SVGAGI. The CDR3 is 14 amino acids. The CDR3 coding sequence is TGTGCCAGCAAGTGGTCTGAGGAACAAGAGACCCAGTACTTC. Its protein is CASKWSEEQETQYF.

This clone was detected a few times. The gene calls are TRBV7-2 and TRBJ1-5, with no clear D. The germline gives CDR1 SGHTA, CDR2 FQGNSA. There are 13 residues in the CDR3. The ends were cut back, 5 bases at V and 7 bases at J, with 12 bases in the middle. This CDR3 is CASSPSVGQPQHF. In nucleotides, the CDR3 is TGTGCCAGCAGCCCCTCCGTGGGCCAGCCCCAGCATTTT.